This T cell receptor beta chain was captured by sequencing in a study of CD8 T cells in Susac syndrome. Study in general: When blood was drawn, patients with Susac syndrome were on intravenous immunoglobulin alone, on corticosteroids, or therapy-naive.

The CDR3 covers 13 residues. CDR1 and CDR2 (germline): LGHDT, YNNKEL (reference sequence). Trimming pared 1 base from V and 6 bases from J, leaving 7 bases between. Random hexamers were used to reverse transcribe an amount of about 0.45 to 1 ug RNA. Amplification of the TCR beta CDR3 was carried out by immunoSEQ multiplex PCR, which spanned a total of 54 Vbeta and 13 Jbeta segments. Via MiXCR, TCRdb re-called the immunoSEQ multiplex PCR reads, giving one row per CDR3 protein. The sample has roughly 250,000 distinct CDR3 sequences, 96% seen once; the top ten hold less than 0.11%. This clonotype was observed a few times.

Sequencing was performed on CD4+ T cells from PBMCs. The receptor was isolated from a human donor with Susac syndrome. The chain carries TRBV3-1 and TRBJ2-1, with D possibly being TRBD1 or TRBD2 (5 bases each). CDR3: CASSQAGGNEQFF. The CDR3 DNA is TGTGCCAGCAGCCAAGCTGGGGGCAATGAGCAGTTCTTC.